This TCR beta chain originates from a study of identical twins. Using its own MiXCR run on the 5' RACE reads, TCRdb lists one record per CDR3 protein. The sample includes about 1.7 million distinct CDR3 sequences, around 29% of them seen just once. CDR1 MDHEN and CDR2 SYDVKM come from the germline V gene. The CDR3 extends over 16 amino acids. Trimming shortened V by 2 bases and J by 2 bases, and 16 bases separated the two germline ends. Many counts were recorded for this clonotype. The TCR comes from a newborn girl in good health. V gene TRBV28 combines with J gene TRBJ2-7; D gene unclear. Sequencing was performed on cord blood. CDR3 sequence (DNA): TGTGCCAGCAGTTTACCCATTCTAGATCCCACCTACGAGCAGTACTTC. Translation: CASSLPILDPTYEQYF.